This T cell receptor (beta chain) was sequenced during a study of early T cells in non-severe SARS-CoV-2 infection. CDR1 and CDR2 (germline): LNHNV, YYDKDF (reference sequence). The CDR3 runs 11 residues. V was shortened by 3 bases and J by 4 bases, with 3 bases between the two germline ends. Separate cDNA molecules each had unique molecular identifiers attached to them. Each CDR3 protein gets one entry after TCRdb re-called the 5' RACE reads with MiXCR. The sample has 70,000 or so distinct CDR3 sequences, 9.5% to 15% seen once. This clonotype was observed a handful of times. This TCR came from an adult who was a healthcare worker with PCR-confirmed SARS-CoV-2 infection or an uninfected control (not recorded which). Material: whole blood. This rearrangement joins TRBV15 to TRBJ2-5; D not resolved. The CDR3 loop is CATSSRETQYF. The CDR3 DNA is TGTGCCACCAGCAGTAGAGAGACCCAGTACTTC. The complete variable domain, with remaining parts taken from reference TRBV15 and TRBJ2-5, reads DAMVIQNPRYQVTQFGKPVTLSCSQTLNHNVMYWYQQKSSQAPKLLFHYYDKDFNNEADTPDNFQSRRPNTSFCFLDIRSPGLGDTAMYLCATSSRETQYFGPGTRLLVL.